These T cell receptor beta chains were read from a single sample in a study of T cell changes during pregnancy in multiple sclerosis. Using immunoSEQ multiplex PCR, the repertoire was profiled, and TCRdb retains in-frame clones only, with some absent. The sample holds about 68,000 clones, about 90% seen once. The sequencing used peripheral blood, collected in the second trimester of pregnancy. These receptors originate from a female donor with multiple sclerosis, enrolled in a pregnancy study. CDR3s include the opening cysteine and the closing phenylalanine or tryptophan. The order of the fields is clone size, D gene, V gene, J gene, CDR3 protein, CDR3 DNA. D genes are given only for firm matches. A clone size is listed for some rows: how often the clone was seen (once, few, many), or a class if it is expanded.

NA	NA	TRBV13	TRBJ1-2	CASSPRVKGVGGYTF	TGTGCCAGCAGCCCCAGGGTTAAGGGTGTGGGTGGCTACACCTTC
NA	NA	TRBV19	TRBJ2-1	CASSIGTIFDEQFF	TGTGCCAGTAGTATAGGGACTATCTTCGATGAGCAGTTCTTC
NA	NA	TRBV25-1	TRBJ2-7	CASSEGGSSYEQYF	TGTGCCAGCAGTGAAGGTGGCAGCTCCTACGAGCAGTACTTC
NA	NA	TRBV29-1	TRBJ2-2	CSILTGYGELFF	TGCAGCATTCTCACAGGGTACGGGGAGCTGTTTTTT
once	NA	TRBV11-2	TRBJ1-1	CASSLVMNTEAFF	TGTGCCAGCAGCTTAGTTATGAACACTGAAGCTTTCTTT
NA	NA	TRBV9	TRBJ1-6	CASSESRGYNSPLHF	TGTGCCAGCAGCGAGAGTAGAGGCTATAATTCACCCCTCCACTTT
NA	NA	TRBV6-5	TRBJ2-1	CASSSSGLIYNEQFF	TGTGCCAGCAGTTCCTCGGGACTTATCTACAATGAGCAGTTCTTC
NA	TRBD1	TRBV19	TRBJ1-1	CASKVQGAANTEAFF	TGTGCCAGTAAGGTACAGGGGGCGGCGAACACTGAAGCTTTCTTT
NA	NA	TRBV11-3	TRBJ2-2	CASSSHGELFF	TGTGCCAGCAGCTCCCATGGGGAGCTGTTTTTT
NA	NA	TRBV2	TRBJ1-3	CASIRAGEPGNTIYF	TGTGCCAGCATCCGTGCGGGCGAACCTGGAAACACCATATATTTT
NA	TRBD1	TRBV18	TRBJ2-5	CASSPTGAQETQYF	TGTGCCAGCTCACCGACAGGGGCGCAAGAGACCCAGTACTTC
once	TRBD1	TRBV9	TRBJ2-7	CASSARQGTHYEQYF	TGTGCCAGCAGCGCCCGACAGGGGACCCACTACGAGCAGTACTTC
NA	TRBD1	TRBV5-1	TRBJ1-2	CASSSTGGNYGYTF	TGCGCCAGCAGCTCGACAGGGGGTAACTATGGCTACACCTTC
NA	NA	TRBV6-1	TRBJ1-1	CASSEGQRTVLKAFF	TGTGCCAGCAGTGAAGGCCAAAGGACAGTTCTAAAAGCTTTCTTT
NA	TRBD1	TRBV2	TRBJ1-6	CASRGTGQGNSPLHF	TGTGCCAGCAGAGGGACAGGTCAGGGTAATTCACCCCTCCACTTT
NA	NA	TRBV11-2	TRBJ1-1	CASSLVGGWTEAFF	TGTGCCAGCAGCTTAGTTGGGGGGTGGACTGAAGCTTTCTTT
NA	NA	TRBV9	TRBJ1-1	CASSEQTNTEAFF	TGTGCCAGCAGCGAACAGACAAACACTGAAGCTTTCTTT
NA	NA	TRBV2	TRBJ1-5	CASGGGQPQHF	TGTGCCAGCGGGGGGGGTCAGCCCCAGCATTTT
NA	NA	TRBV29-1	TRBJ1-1	CSVEGTLNTEAFF	TGCAGCGTTGAGGGGACACTGAACACTGAAGCTTTCTTT
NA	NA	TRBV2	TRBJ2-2	CASSEVDWGPGELFF	TGTGCCAGCAGTGAAGTGGATTGGGGCCCCGGGGAGCTGTTTTTT
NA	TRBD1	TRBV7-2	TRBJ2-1	CASSSGTGWNSEQFF	TGTGCCAGCAGCTCCGGGACAGGGTGGAACAGTGAGCAGTTCTTC
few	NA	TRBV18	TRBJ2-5	CASSPQLLLQETQYF	TGTGCCAGCTCACCACAGCTACTGCTCCAAGAGACCCAGTACTTC
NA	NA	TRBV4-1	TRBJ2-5	CASSQDPDNHQETQYF	TGCGCCAGCAGCCAAGACCCGGACAATCACCAAGAGACCCAGTACTTC
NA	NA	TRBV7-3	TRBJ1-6	CASSLRSPNSPLHF	TGTGCCAGCAGCCTCCGCAGTCCGAATTCACCCCTCCACTTT
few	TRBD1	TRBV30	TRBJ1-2	CAWSVGRTGGFYGYTF	TGTGCCTGGAGTGTAGGGCGGACAGGGGGCTTCTATGGCTACACCTTC
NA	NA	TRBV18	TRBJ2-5	CASSPRAGKTQYF	TGTGCCAGCTCACCACGTGCAGGGAAGACCCAGTACTTC
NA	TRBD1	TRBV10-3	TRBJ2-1	CATSPFSGTGHNEQFF	TGTGCCACTTCCCCCTTCTCCGGGACAGGGCACAATGAGCAGTTCTTC
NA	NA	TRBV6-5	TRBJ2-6	CASSYRGATGANVLTF	TGTGCCAGCAGTTATCGCGGGGCTACTGGGGCCAACGTCCTGACTTTC
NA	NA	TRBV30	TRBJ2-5	CAWRNRAWGIETQYF	TGTGCCTGGAGAAACAGGGCCTGGGGTATAGAGACCCAGTACTTC
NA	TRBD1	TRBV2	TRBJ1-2	CASVQGPYGYTF	TGTGCCAGTGTACAGGGGCCCTATGGCTACACCTTC